This T cell receptor (beta chain) was identified during a study of CD8 T cells in ankylosing spondylitis. The CDR3 runs 15 residues. Germline CDR1 and CDR2: DFQATT and SNEGSKA (reference sequence). V gave up 5 bases and J gave up 1 base; unmatched junction bases: 5. This clonotype has ten or more counts. Quantitative 5'-RACE with molecular barcodes generated TCR beta libraries. Using its own MiXCR run on the 5' RACE reads, TCRdb lists one record per CDR3 protein. Altogether about 240,000 distinct CDR3 sequences are present, 8.6% being singletons, with the ten largest covering approximately 7%. The sequence was obtained from a male donor with ankylosing spondylitis or in good health (not recorded which). Sequenced sample: blood, either unsorted or a sorted T cell fraction (not recorded which). This chain links TRBV20-1 with TRBJ2-1, with TRBD2 matching 10 bases. CDR3 sequence (DNA): TGCAGTGCTGGTGGACTAGCGGCATCCTACAATGAGCAGTTCTTC. Protein product: CSAGGLAASYNEQFF.